The TCR beta chain under discussion was sequenced for a study of long-term antiretroviral therapy in people with HIV. Trimming took off 5 bases at V and 4 bases at J, with 15 bases between the two ends. The CDR3 sequence is 15 residues long. Germline V gives CDR1 SGHRS, CDR2 YFSETQ. The libraries were made with immunoSEQ v3.0 at survey level. The assay was immunoSEQ multiplex PCR, and TCRdb's table has in-frame clones only and misses some. The sample lists under 30,000 clones, about 80% occurring once. The chain is built from TRBV5-1 and TRBJ2-2, with D perhaps matching TRBD1 (5 bases). This clonotype was obtained from a woman in her twenties or thirties with HIV. The source was unsorted PBMCs, collected 1.1 years before starting antiretroviral therapy. The CDR3 region has the DNA TGCGCCAGCAGAGGGGTGACCTCACCCACCGGGGAGCTGTTTTTT. Translated: CASRGVTSPTGELFF.